Listed here are 27 T cell receptor beta chains from one sample, sequenced in a study of blood T cell repertoires in COVID-19. This table comes from immunoSEQ multiplex PCR, and its TCRdb copy is limited to in-frame clones, with some not included. The table has under 250,000 clones, approximately 87% seen once; the top ten hold approximately 2.6%. The sequenced sample consisted of peripheral blood. These receptors were collected from a woman between 65 and 79 years old with active or convalescent COVID-19.

The chain couples TRBV9 to TRBJ1-1, with 9 bases fitting TRBD1. Germline V CDR1 and CDR2: SGDLS, YYNGEE. The V gene end was trimmed by 3 bases and the J gene end by 2 bases; junction bases not matched to a gene: 14. This CDR3 is built from 18 residues. In nucleotides, the CDR3 is TGTGCCAGCAGCGAACACGGACAGGGGTTTGGGGGTAACACTGAAGCTTTCTTT. Translating gives CASSEHGQGFGGNTEAFF.

This clone turned up a few times. This chain links TRBV3-1 (or the pseudogene TRBV3-2) with TRBJ2-3; 7 nucleotides line up with TRBD2. Germline values: CDR1 LGHDT, CDR2 YNNKEL (reference sequence). The CDR3 totals 14 residues. V shed 3 bases and J 4 bases; nucleotides not matched to a gene: 4. The CDR3 loop is CASSQGGGADTQYF. The CDR3 DNA sequence: TGTGCCAGCAGCCAGGGGGGGGGAGCAGATACGCAGTATTTT.

The chain combines TRBV6-5 with TRBJ1-1; tentative D call: TRBD1 (6 bases). Per the germline V gene, CDR1 is MNHEY and CDR2 is SVGAGI. This CDR3 region has 13 residues. Trimming removed 6 bases at V and 3 bases at J, with 11 bases between. CDR3 nucleotides: TGTGCCAGCAGCATGGACAGATACACTGAAGCTTTCTTT. Translated, it gives CASSMDRYTEAFF.

The rearrangement joins TRBV5-6 to TRBJ2-3; D gene ambiguous. The ends were cut back, 1 base at V and 6 bases at J, with 12 bases in the middle. The CDR3 consists of 14 residues. The germline V gene has CDR1 SGHDT and CDR2 YYEEEE. The CDR3 DNA reads TGTGCCAGCAGCTTGACGGGTCAATCCGATACGCAGTATTTT. Its protein is CASSLTGQSDTQYF. Variable domain in full (rest from reference TRBV5-6 and TRBJ2-3): DAGVTQSPTHLIKTRGQQVTLRCSPKSGHDTVSWYQQALGQGPQFIFQYYEEEERQRGNFPDRFSGHQFPNYSSELNVNALLLGDSALYLCASSLTGQSDTQYFGPGTRLTVL.

The chain uses TRBV7-9 and TRBJ2-7, with TRBD1 matching 12 bases. With 5 bases clipped from V and 12 bases from J, the junction kept 11 bases outside the gene matches. The CDR3 has 14 residues. CDR1 SEHNR and CDR2 FQNEAQ come from the germline V gene (reference sequence). CDR3: CASSPGTGGTQPYF. The CDR3 DNA reads TGTGCCAGCAGCCCCGGGACAGGGGGCACACAACCGTACTTC.

The chain combines TRBV28 with TRBJ1-4; possible D gene TRBD1, 5 bases. The CDR3 sequence is 14 residues long. The germline gives CDR1 MDHEN, CDR2 SYDVKM. V dropped 4 bases and J dropped 7 bases, with 13 bases sitting between them. This CDR3 is CASSSQGILEKLFF. CDR3 nucleotide sequence: TGTGCCAGCAGTTCGCAGGGAATCCTTGAAAAACTGTTTTTT.

The genes are TRBV6-5 and TRBJ1-3; possible D gene TRBD1, 5 bases. The V gene's germline CDR1 is MNHEY and CDR2 SVGAGI. The V end lost 2 bases, the J end lost 4 bases, and 12 bases lay between the germline ends. The CDR3 is 15 amino acids. CDR3 residues: CASSYRAGLGNTIYF. In DNA form, the CDR3 reads TGTGCCAGCAGTTACAGGGCAGGGTTAGGAAACACCATATATTTT.

The chain has TRBV9 and TRBJ2-3; 11 bases match TRBD2. Germline V gene lookup returns CDR1 SGDLS and CDR2 YYNGEE. This CDR3 has 19 residues. Trimming at V came to 0 bases and at J to 3 bases, leaving 12 bases not matched to a gene. Here the CDR3 DNA reads TGTGCCAGCAGCGTAGGAGTAGCGGGAGGGCCGAGGTTAACAGATACGCAGTATTTT. Protein sequence: CASSVGVAGGPRLTDTQYF.

This clone was recorded at least ten times. The chain recombines TRBV18 with TRBJ2-7; D possibly corresponds to TRBD2 (6 bases). The V end was cut by 4 bases, the J end by 2 bases, with 18 bases between. Germline V gene sequence: CDR1 KGHSH, CDR2 LQKENI. This CDR3 has 16 amino acids. Written as DNA, the CDR3 is TGTGCCAGCTCACGACTCGGAGGGGAGAGAGCCTACGAGCAGTACTTC. Amino acids: CASSRLGGERAYEQYF.

CDR3 nucleotides: TGTGCCAGCAGCGTAGGAAGTGGGGGGAGCGAGACCCAGTACTTC. It codes for CASSVGSGGSETQYF. The J gene is TRBJ2-5, the V gene TRBV9; D possibly corresponds to TRBD2 (6 bases). The V end was cut by 0 bases, the J end by 5 bases, with 14 bases between. The CDR3 has 15 amino acids. Per germline, CDR1 SGDLS and CDR2 YYNGEE.

CDR3 sequence reads: CASSSFTGLAGALGELFF. Here the CDR3 DNA reads TGTGCCAGCAGTAGTTTTACAGGACTAGCGGGAGCGCTCGGGGAGCTGTTTTTT. This chain joins TRBV28 and TRBJ2-2; TRBD2 matches 13 bases. This CDR3 is built from 18 residues. After removal of 5 bases from V and 7 bases from J, the junction contained 13 bases not matched to a gene. Germline loops: CDR1 MDHEN, CDR2 SYDVKM.

The chain employs TRBV19 and TRBJ1-1; 8 bases are a match to TRBD1. This CDR3 region has 15 residues. Germline V gives CDR1 LNHDA, CDR2 SQIVND (reference sequence). After removal of 5 bases from V and 1 base from J, the junction contained 6 bases not matched to a gene. Written as DNA, the CDR3 is TGTGCCAGTAGTCCCCGGACAGGGACGAACACTGAAGCTTTCTTT. This encodes CASSPRTGTNTEAFF.

This chain connects TRBV3-1 (or the pseudogene TRBV3-2) to TRBJ1-3, with a tentative D call TRBD1 (6 bases). V was shortened by 1 base and J by 5 bases, with 9 bases between the two germline ends. Germline V gene lookup returns CDR1 LGHDT and CDR2 YNNKEL (reference sequence). There are 14 residues in the CDR3. This chain's CDR3 is CASSQAGVRNTIYF. In nucleotides, the CDR3 is TGTGCCAGCAGCCAAGCAGGGGTCAGAAACACCATATATTTT.

The chain has TRBV5-1 and TRBJ1-6; D uncertain. Germline V gives CDR1 SGHRS, CDR2 YFSETQ. The CDR3 consists of 13 residues. The V end lost 0 bases, the J end lost 9 bases, and 7 bases lay between the germline ends. The CDR3 nucleotides read TGCGCCAGCAGCTTGGACCCGGGTTCACCCCTCCACTTT. Translating it yields CASSLDPGSPLHF.

The rearrangement uses TRBV7-2 and TRBJ2-3; a weak D match, TRBD1 (5 bases). The CDR3 runs to 16 residues. V dropped 4 bases and J dropped 1 base, with 15 bases sitting between them. CDR1 and CDR2 (germline): SGHTA, FQGNSA. Here the CDR3 reads CASSSRARKRTDTQYF. In DNA form, the CDR3 reads TGTGCCAGCAGCTCCAGGGCCCGGAAACGCACAGATACGCAGTATTTT. The full variable domain, completed using reference TRBV7-2 and TRBJ2-3, is GAGVSQSPSNKVTEKGKDVELRCDPISGHTALYWYRQSLGQGLEFLIYFQGNSAPDKSGLPSDRFSAERTGGSVSTLTIQRTQQEDSAVYLCASSSRARKRTDTQYFGPGTRLTVL.

CDR3 sequence (DNA): TGCGCCAGCAGTCTGGGACAGGGATTTCAGCCCCAGCATTTT. The encoded protein is CASSLGQGFQPQHF. This chain joins TRBV23-1 and TRBJ1-5, with TRBD1 matching 9 bases. Being an ORF, TRBV23-1 has a function that is uncertain. Losses at the gene ends were 4 bases for V and 6 bases for J; bases not matched to a gene: 4. This CDR3 is 14 amino acids long.

This chain links TRBV5-4 with TRBJ2-1; weak D call: TRBD1 (5 bases). Trimming left V 6 bases short and J 0 bases short, with 13 bases between. Germline loops: CDR1 SGHNT, CDR2 YYREEE (reference sequence). This CDR3 spans 15 amino acids. The CDR3 here is CASKEGAHSYNEQFF. The CDR3 region has the DNA TGTGCCAGCAAAGAAGGGGCCCACTCCTACAATGAGCAGTTCTTC. The variable domain in full, completed from reference TRBV5-4 and TRBJ2-1, reads ETGVTQSPTHLIKTRGQQVTLRCSSQSGHNTVSWYQQALGQGPQFIFQYYREEENGRGNFPPRFSGLQFPNYSSELNVNALELDDSALYLCASKEGAHSYNEQFFGPGTRLTVL.

This chain joins TRBV19 and TRBJ2-1; 7 nucleotides align to TRBD1. The CDR3 runs to 15 residues. Germline CDR1 LNHDA, CDR2 SQIVND (reference sequence). J gave up 4 bases and V 2 bases, and 5 bases lay outside the gene matches. The CDR3 nucleotides read TGTGCCAGTAGTATAACAGTGGGACAGTACAATGAGCAGTTCTTC. This sequence encodes CASSITVGQYNEQFF.

The chain recombines TRBV12-3 or TRBV12-4 with TRBJ2-7; no definite D call. V was pared by 3 bases and J by 6 bases, with 12 bases between. The CDR3 totals 13 residues. This chain's CDR3 is CASSLVTSGEQYF. The CDR3 DNA reads as TGTGCCAGCAGTTTGGTGACCTCGGGCGAGCAGTACTTC.

The gene calls are TRBV7-9 and TRBJ2-1, with 7 bases lining up with TRBD1. The CDR3 contains 14 residues. V was clipped by 6 bases and J by 5 bases; unmatched bases: 7. Germline V CDR1 and CDR2: SEHNR, FQNEAQ (reference sequence). The CDR3 here is CASSHADRDNEQFF. The CDR3 DNA reads TGTGCCAGCAGTCACGCTGACAGGGACAATGAGCAGTTCTTC.

V and J are TRBV21-1 and TRBJ1-6; TRBD1 is the table's D call and was not checked against the DNA. TRBV21-1 is termed a pseudogene. CDR3 length: 15 residues. In DNA, the CDR3 is TGTGCCAGCAGCCTTCGGACAGGGGGCCGGTCACCCCTCCACTTT. Translation: CASSLRTGGRSPLHF.

The table lists this clone with a count of one. This rearrangement joins TRBV24-1 to TRBJ2-7; D remains ambiguous. Germline-derived CDR1 and CDR2 are KGHDR and SFDVKD. Trimming pared 3 bases from V and 1 base from J, leaving 12 bases between. The CDR3 spans 15 residues. The CDR3: CATSDKTTTSYEQYF. Written as DNA, the CDR3 is TGTGCCACCAGTGATAAGACCACTACATCCTACGAGCAGTACTTC.

The rearrangement links TRBV5-4 to TRBJ2-7; 9 bases are a match to TRBD2. CDR1 and CDR2 (germline): SGHNT, YYREEE (reference sequence). Losses at the gene ends were 0 bases for V and 3 bases for J; bases not matched to a gene: 10. The CDR3 consists of 17 residues. In nucleotides, the CDR3 is TGTGCCAGCAGCTTGGGAGGGGCTAGCGGGGAAATCTACGAGCAGTACTTC. This translates into CASSLGGASGEIYEQYF.

The chain employs TRBV5-1 and TRBJ2-5; weak D call: TRBD2 (6 bases). The CDR3 runs to 14 residues. The germline V and J ends were trimmed by 2 bases and 4 bases, with 12 bases remaining between them. In germline, CDR1 is SGHRS, CDR2 YFSETQ. Here the CDR3 DNA reads TGCGCCAGCAGCTTCGACGGGAGACGAGAGACCCAGTACTTC. Amino acids: CASSFDGRRETQYF.

This sequence joins TRBV15 and TRBJ2-3, with 8 bases identical to TRBD2. CDR1 and CDR2 from the germline V gene are LNHNV and YYDKDF (reference sequence). After removal of 6 bases from V and 4 bases from J, the junction contained 9 bases not matched to a gene. This CDR3 has 15 residues. The CDR3 spells CATRRSRGGPDTQYF. The CDR3 DNA follows: TGTGCCACCAGGCGTTCTCGGGGGGGACCAGATACGCAGTATTTT.

This clone has just one count. The V gene is TRBV5-8, the J gene TRBJ1-2; 7 bases map to TRBD1. After removal of 4 bases from V and 1 base from J, the junction contained 4 bases not matched to a gene. The CDR3 is made up of 14 amino acids. Germline loops: CDR1 SGHTS, CDR2 YDEGEE. CDR3 bases: TGTGCCAGCAGCCCGACAGGGAATAACTATGGCTACACCTTC. This gives the protein CASSPTGNNYGYTF.

V gene TRBV6-5 combines with J gene TRBJ1-1; maybe TRBD1 (5 bases). Germline V gives CDR1 MNHEY, CDR2 SVGAGI. The CDR3 is 14 amino acids. The V gene lost 0 bases and the J gene lost 4 bases, with 9 bases spanning the gap. CDR3 loop: CASSYSKGVTEAFF. Written as DNA, the CDR3 is TGTGCCAGCAGTTACTCGAAAGGGGTCACTGAAGCTTTCTTT.